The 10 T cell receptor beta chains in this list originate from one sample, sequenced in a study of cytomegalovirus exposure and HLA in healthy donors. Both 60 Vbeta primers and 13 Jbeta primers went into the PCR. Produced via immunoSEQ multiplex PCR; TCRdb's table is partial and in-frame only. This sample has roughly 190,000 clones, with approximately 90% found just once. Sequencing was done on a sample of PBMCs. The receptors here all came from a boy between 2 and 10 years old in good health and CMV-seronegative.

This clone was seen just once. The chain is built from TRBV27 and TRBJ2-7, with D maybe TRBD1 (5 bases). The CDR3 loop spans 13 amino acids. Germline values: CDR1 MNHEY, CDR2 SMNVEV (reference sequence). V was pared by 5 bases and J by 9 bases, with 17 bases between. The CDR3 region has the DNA TGTGCCAGCAGTCCCCGGACCGGGCAGGGGCAGTACTTC. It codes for CASSPRTGQGQYF.

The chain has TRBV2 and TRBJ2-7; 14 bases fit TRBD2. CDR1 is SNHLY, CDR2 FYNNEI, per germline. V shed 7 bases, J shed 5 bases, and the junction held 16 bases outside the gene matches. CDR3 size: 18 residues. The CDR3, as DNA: TGTGCCAGCATAGCAAAGGGACTAGCGGGGGCCAGTCAGAACGAGCAGTACTTC. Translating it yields CASIAKGLAGASQNEQYF.

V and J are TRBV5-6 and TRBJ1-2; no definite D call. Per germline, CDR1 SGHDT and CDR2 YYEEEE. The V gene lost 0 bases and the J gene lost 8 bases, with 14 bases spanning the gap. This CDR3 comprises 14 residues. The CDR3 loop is CASSLASAVVGYTF. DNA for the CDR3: TGTGCCAGCAGCTTGGCTAGTGCGGTCGTGGGCTACACCTTC.

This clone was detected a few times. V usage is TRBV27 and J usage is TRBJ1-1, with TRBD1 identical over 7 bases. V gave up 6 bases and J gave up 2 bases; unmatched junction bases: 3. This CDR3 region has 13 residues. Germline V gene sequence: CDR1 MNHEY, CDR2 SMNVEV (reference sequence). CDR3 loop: CASRQGSNTEAFF. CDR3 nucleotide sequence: TGTGCCAGCAGACAGGGGTCCAACACTGAAGCTTTCTTT.

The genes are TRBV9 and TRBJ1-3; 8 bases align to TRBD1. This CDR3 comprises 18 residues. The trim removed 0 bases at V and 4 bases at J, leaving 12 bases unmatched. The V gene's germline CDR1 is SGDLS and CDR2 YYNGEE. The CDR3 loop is CASSVDPRGLDSGNTIYF. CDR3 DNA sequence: TGTGCCAGCAGCGTAGACCCCAGGGGGCTAGATTCGGGAAACACCATATATTTT.

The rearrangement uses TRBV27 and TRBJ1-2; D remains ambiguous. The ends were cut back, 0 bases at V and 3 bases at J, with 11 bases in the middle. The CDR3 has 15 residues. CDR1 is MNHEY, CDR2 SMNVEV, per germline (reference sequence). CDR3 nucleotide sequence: TGTGCCAGCAGTTTATCAGGCGGATCCTACTATGGCTACACCTTC. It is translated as CASSLSGGSYYGYTF.

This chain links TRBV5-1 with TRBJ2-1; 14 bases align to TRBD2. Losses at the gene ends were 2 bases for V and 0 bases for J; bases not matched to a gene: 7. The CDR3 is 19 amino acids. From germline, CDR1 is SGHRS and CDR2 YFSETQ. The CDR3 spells CASSFPGLAGVSSYNEQFF. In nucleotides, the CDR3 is TGCGCCAGCAGCTTTCCGGGACTAGCGGGGGTTAGCTCCTACAATGAGCAGTTCTTC.

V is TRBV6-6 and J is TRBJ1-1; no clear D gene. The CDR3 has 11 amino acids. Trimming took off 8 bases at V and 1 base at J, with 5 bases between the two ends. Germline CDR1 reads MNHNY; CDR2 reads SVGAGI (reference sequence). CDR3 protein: CASSENTEAFF. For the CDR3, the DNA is TGTGCCAGCTCAGAGAACACTGAAGCTTTCTTT.

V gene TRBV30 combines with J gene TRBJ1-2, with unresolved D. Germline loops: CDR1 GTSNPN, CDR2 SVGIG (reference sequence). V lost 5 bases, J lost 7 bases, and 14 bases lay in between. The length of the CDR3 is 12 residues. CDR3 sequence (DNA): TGTGCCTGGTTTATTCTAGGCGGTGGCTACACCTTC. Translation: CAWFILGGGYTF.

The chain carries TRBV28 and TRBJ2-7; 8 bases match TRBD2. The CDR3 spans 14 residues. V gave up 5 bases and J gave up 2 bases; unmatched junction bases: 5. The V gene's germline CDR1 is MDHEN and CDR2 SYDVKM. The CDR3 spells CASSPPGLAYEQYF. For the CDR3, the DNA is TGTGCCAGCAGTCCGCCGGGACTAGCCTACGAGCAGTACTTC.